The present entry profiles one T cell receptor (beta chain) with its context. Antigen specificity is unknown. This specimen belongs to a study of post-analysis software for immune sequencing data. Study results and caveats: Five TRBV segments occurring more often in patients than controls included TRBV5-6, TRBV5-1 and TRBV20-1.

V was cut by 5 bases and J by 1 base, with 8 bases left in between. The CDR3 covers 13 residues. The germline gives CDR1 MNHEY, CDR2 SMNVEV (reference sequence). Prepared TCR beta cDNA libraries contained unique molecular identifiers. MiXCR, run by TCRdb on the PCR reads, gives a single entry per CDR3 protein. There are 750,000 to 950,000 distinct CDR3 sequences in the sample; approximately 44% occur only once, and 4.9% lies in the top ten. Sequencing was done on a sample of blood. The sequence was collected from a girl aged 10-17 years with multiple sclerosis. The V gene is TRBV27, the J gene TRBJ1-1, with D maybe TRBD1 (6 bases). CDR3 coding DNA: TGTGCCAGCAGTATGACAGGGAACACTGAAGCTTTCTTT. Translated: CASSMTGNTEAFF.